This T cell receptor (beta chain) was captured by sequencing in a study of shared clonotypes between healthy human individuals. Across the study: A couple of women and a few men aged 18 to 49 served as donors.

Details on this clone: Its antigen remains unknown.

Each subset's genomic DNA was shared equally among a number of immunoSEQ plates. Data came from immunoSEQ multiplex PCR; TCRdb stores just in-frame clones and leaves some out. The table shows over a million clones, with 75% to 80% occurring only once. Study findings and constraints: The rarefaction results pointed to incomplete sorted-subset sequencing despite large depth. Larger richness was generally estimated for naive than memory subsets.

The specimen sequenced was memory CD4+ T cells from PBMCs. Subset given: CD45RA-negative fraction. This TCR was recovered from a man aged 18 to 30 in good health. Some clones in this sample may be carry-over from other donors' samples.

CDR3 in DNA: TGTGCCAGCAGTTTAGCCCAGCGGGAGGGCCGTGTTGAGTTCTTC. This encodes CASSLAQREGRVEFF. This chain links TRBV28 with TRBJ2-1, with 10 bases that match TRBD2. The V gene's germline CDR1 is MDHEN and CDR2 SYDVKM. V dropped 2 bases and J dropped 14; count of bases not matched to a gene: 12. This CDR3 spans 15 amino acids.